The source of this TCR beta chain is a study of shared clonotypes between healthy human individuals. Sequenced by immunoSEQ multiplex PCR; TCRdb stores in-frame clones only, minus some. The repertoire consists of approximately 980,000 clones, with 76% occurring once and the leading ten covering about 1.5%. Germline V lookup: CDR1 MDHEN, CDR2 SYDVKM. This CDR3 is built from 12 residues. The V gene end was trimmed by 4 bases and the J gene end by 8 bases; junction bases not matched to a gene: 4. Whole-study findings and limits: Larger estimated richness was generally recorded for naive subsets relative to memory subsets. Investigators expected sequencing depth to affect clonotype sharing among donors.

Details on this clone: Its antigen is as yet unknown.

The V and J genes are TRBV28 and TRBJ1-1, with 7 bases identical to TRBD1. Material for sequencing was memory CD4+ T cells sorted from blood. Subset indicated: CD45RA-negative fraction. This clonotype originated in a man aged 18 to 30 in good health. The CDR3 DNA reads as TGTGCCAGCAGTTCGGACAGGCCAGAAGCTTTCTTT. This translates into CASSSDRPEAFF.